Listed below are T cell receptor beta chains from one sample, sequenced in a study of shared clonotypes between healthy human individuals. Using immunoSEQ multiplex PCR, the repertoire was profiled, and TCRdb retains in-frame clones only, with some absent. This table holds roughly 680,000 clones, 72% found once. Sequencing used memory CD4+ T cells sorted from blood. These receptors were collected from a woman under 40 in good health. Both conserved end residues are part of each CDR3. The D gene is left open where the match is weak. Rows give clone size only sometimes, using once, few, many, or a class for an expanded clone.

J,size,V,D,CDR3,DNA
TRBJ2-1,-,TRBV25-1,-,CASSEYGSISYNEQFF,TGTGCCAGCAGTGAATATGGGTCGATCTCCTACAATGAGCAGTTCTTC
TRBJ2-5,-,TRBV18,TRBD1,CASSRDRGPTETQYF,TGTGCCAGCTCACGTGACAGGGGGCCCACGGAGACCCAGTACTTC
TRBJ2-1,-,TRBV6-1,-,CASSGPGGSYNEQFF,TGTGCCAGCAGTGGTCCTGGGGGTTCCTACAATGAGCAGTTCTTC
TRBJ2-7,-,TRBV6-1,TRBD1,CASSEAGTGPYEQYF,TGTGCCAGCAGTGAAGCGGGGACAGGCCCCTACGAGCAGTACTTC
TRBJ2-1,-,TRBV27,TRBD2,CASRRAGGTYNEQFF,TGTGCCAGCAGAAGGGCGGGAGGGACCTACAATGAGCAGTTCTTC
TRBJ2-5,-,TRBV5-6,TRBD2,CASSGTSGSLPETQYF,TGTGCCAGCAGCGGGACTAGCGGGAGTCTTCCAGAGACCCAGTACTTC
TRBJ1-1,-,TRBV11-2,-,CASSTRPGANTEAFF,TGTGCCAGCAGCACACGCCCAGGGGCCAACACTGAAGCTTTCTTT
TRBJ2-3,-,TRBV7-2,TRBD2,CASSSGGTEKDTQYF,TGTGCCAGCAGCTCGGGGGGGACCGAGAAAGATACGCAGTATTTT
TRBJ2-7,-,TRBV2,TRBD2,CASRSSGVSYEQYF,TGTGCCAGCAGATCTAGCGGGGTGTCCTACGAGCAGTACTTC
TRBJ2-3,few,TRBV30,TRBD1,CAYRDRTTDTQYF,TGTGCCTACCGGGACAGGACCACAGATACGCAGTATTTT
TRBJ2-3,-,TRBV2,-,CASRTVIWSDTQYF,TGTGCCAGCAGGACTGTGATCTGGTCAGATACGCAGTATTTT
TRBJ2-1,-,TRBV21-1,-,CASSKDGGYNEQFF,TGTGCCAGCAGCAAGGATGGAGGGTACAATGAGCAGTTCTTC
TRBJ2-5,-,TRBV7-3,-,CASSPQGRLQETQYF,TGTGCCAGCAGCCCCCAGGGACGGCTCCAAGAGACCCAGTACTTC
TRBJ2-3,-,TRBV11-2,-,CASSLSVLAVDTQYF,TGTGCCAGCAGCTTATCGGTACTAGCAGTGGATACGCAGTATTTT
TRBJ2-7,-,TRBV7-6,-,CASSTNPGTAYEQYF,TGTGCCAGCAGCACGAACCCGGGAACGGCCTACGAGCAGTACTTC
TRBJ2-3,few,TRBV19,TRBD2,CASSSGSWADTQYF,TGTGCCAGTAGTAGCGGGAGTTGGGCAGATACGCAGTATTTT
TRBJ1-1,-,TRBV28,-,CASSLERLNTEAFF,TGTGCCAGCAGCCTAGAAAGATTGAACACTGAAGCTTTCTTT
TRBJ1-1,-,TRBV6-5,-,CASSYLGKAFF,TGTGCCAGCAGTTATTTAGGTAAAGCTTTCTTT
TRBJ2-7,-,TRBV28,-,CASATGPSYEQYF,TGTGCCAGCGCCACAGGCCCTTCCTACGAGCAGTACTTC
TRBJ2-2,-,TRBV28,-,CASSGKRGLADSWNTGELFF,TGTGCCAGCAGTGGGAAAAGAGGGCTAGCCGATAGCTGGAACACCGGGGAGCTGTTTTTT
TRBJ2-2,few,TRBV18,-,CASSPPLTGTGELFF,TGTGCCAGCTCACCACCCTTGACGGGCACCGGGGAGCTGTTTTTT
TRBJ2-5,-,TRBV28,-,CASSSGAGVLETQYF,TGTGCCAGCAGTTCGGGTGCAGGAGTCTTAGAGACCCAGTACTTC
TRBJ2-1,-,TRBV5-1,TRBD2,CASRSSGNNEQFF,TGCGCCAGCAGATCTAGCGGGAACAATGAGCAGTTCTTC
TRBJ1-1,-,TRBV6-1,-,CASSEWGTAEAFF,TGTGCCAGCAGTGAATGGGGGACCGCTGAAGCTTTCTTT
TRBJ1-1,-,TRBV2,-,CASSEEFLTGEAFF,TGTGCCAGCAGTGAGGAGTTTCTGACGGGCGAAGCTTTCTTT
TRBJ1-5,-,TRBV7-2,-,CASSSNTGFLGGNQPQHF,TGTGCCAGCAGCTCGAATACAGGGTTTTTGGGTGGCAATCAGCCCCAGCATTTT
TRBJ2-1,once,TRBV6-6,-,CASRPTGRGFEQFF,TGTGCCAGCAGGCCGACAGGGAGGGGATTTGAGCAGTTCTTC
TRBJ1-5,-,TRBV29-1,-,CSAGESQPQHF,TGCAGCGCCGGGGAAAGTCAGCCCCAGCATTTT
TRBJ1-2,few,TRBV6-5,TRBD1,CASSKDRASEGYTF,TGTGCCAGCAGTAAGGACAGGGCAAGTGAAGGCTACACCTTC
TRBJ2-1,-,TRBV7-8,TRBD2,CATGLAGEGGQFF,TGTGCCACGGGACTAGCGGGAGAAGGGGGACAATTCTTC
TRBJ2-3,few,TRBV11-3,TRBD2,CASTIEPGTSGRWGTDTQYF,TGTGCCAGCACCATCGAACCCGGGACTAGCGGGAGGTGGGGCACAGATACGCAGTATTTT
TRBJ1-4,-,TRBV30,-,CAWAGDRKEKLFF,TGTGCCTGGGCAGGGGATAGAAAGGAAAAACTGTTTTTT
TRBJ2-3,-,TRBV28,TRBD1,CASNLQGATDTQYF,TGTGCCAGCAACTTGCAGGGGGCGACAGATACGCAGTATTTT
TRBJ2-7,many,TRBV7-2,TRBD2,CASSWTSGNYEQYF,TGTGCCAGCAGCTGGACTAGCGGTAACTACGAGCAGTACTTC
TRBJ1-6,-,TRBV29-1,-,CSVSSYNSPLHF,TGCAGCGTTAGCTCCTATAATTCACCCCTCCACTTT
TRBJ2-3,few,TRBV7-2,-,CASTLWGGSTDTQYF,TGTGCCAGCACCCTATGGGGTGGGAGCACAGATACGCAGTATTTT
TRBJ2-5,-,TRBV14,-,CASSQGFGTNQETQYF,TGTGCCAGCAGCCAAGGATTTGGGACGAACCAAGAGACCCAGTACTTC
TRBJ2-1,-,TRBV5-1,-,CASSLALEGNEQFF,TGCGCCAGCAGCTTGGCACTAGAGGGCAATGAGCAGTTCTTC
TRBJ1-1,-,TRBV5-1,-,CASSVGNSLNFEAFF,TGCGCCAGCAGCGTGGGGAACAGTTTAAATTTTGAAGCTTTCTTT
TRBJ2-7,-,TRBV5-4,-,CASSEGGSDLYEQYF,TGTGCCAGCAGTGAGGGGGGGAGCGATCTCTACGAGCAGTACTTC
TRBJ2-5,-,TRBV7-3,-,CASSLGGTGQETQYF,TGTGCCAGCAGCTTAGGAGGGACTGGCCAAGAGACCCAGTACTTC
TRBJ2-2,few,TRBV5-1,TRBD2,CASSPPSTRGGNTGELFF,TGCGCCAGCAGCCCCCCCTCTACGCGGGGGGGGAACACCGGGGAGCTGTTTTTT